The next 19 T cell receptor beta chains were all read from a single sample in a study of shared clonotypes between healthy human individuals. Profiling relied on immunoSEQ multiplex PCR, and the TCRdb table lists in-frame clones only, not all of them. The table shows hundreds of thousands of clones, with just over 75% occurring only once. Sequenced sample: PBMCs. The receptors come from a woman in her 40s in good health. Some clones in this sample may be carry-over from other donors' samples.

The genes are TRBV10-3 and TRBJ2-1, with D tentatively TRBD2 (5 bases). The CDR3 covers 16 residues. The germline V and J ends were trimmed by 0 bases and 1 base, with 10 bases remaining between them. Per germline, CDR1 ENHRY and CDR2 SYGVKD. The CDR3 reads CAISESEEVSYNEQFF. CDR3 DNA sequence: TGTGCCATCAGTGAGTCGGAGGAGGTTTCCTACAATGAGCAGTTCTTC.

The V call is TRBV13, the J call TRBJ2-1; the match to TRBD2 covers 10 bases. The CDR3 spans 18 residues. The V gene's germline CDR1 is PRHDT and CDR2 FYEKMQ (reference sequence). The trim removed 4 bases at V and 7 bases at J, leaving 16 bases unmatched. This CDR3 reads CASSSTKSLAGDVNEQFF. The CDR3 bases are TGTGCCAGCAGCTCGACCAAGTCCCTAGCGGGAGATGTGAATGAGCAGTTCTTC.

The gene calls are TRBV27 and TRBJ1-2; D not resolved. Trimming removed 8 bases from V and 4 bases from J, with 20 bases in between. CDR1 is MNHEY and CDR2 is SMNVEV in the germline V gene (reference sequence). There are 15 residues in the CDR3. CDR3 DNA: TGTGCCAGCGCCTTTTCCCCTGGGTCGGGCTATGGCTACACCTTC. Amino acids: CASAFSPGSGYGYTF.

The gene calls are TRBV2 and TRBJ1-2, with a tentative D call TRBD1 (5 bases). Germline loops: CDR1 SNHLY, CDR2 FYNNEI. The CDR3 contains 15 residues. Trimming removed 6 bases at V and 4 bases at J, with 18 bases between. CDR3 loop: CASRAIQDYPYGYTF. In nucleotides, the CDR3 is TGTGCCAGCAGAGCCATACAGGATTACCCCTATGGCTACACCTTC.

This chain uses TRBV19 with TRBJ2-7, with 8 bases aligning to TRBD2. Germline assignment: CDR1 LNHDA and CDR2 SQIVND (reference sequence). V lost 6 bases and J lost 2; bases outside the gene matches: 3. CDR3 length equals 13 residues. CDR3 nucleotides: TGTGCCAGTAGAACTAGCGGTACCTACGAGCAGTACTTC. Its protein product is CASRTSGTYEQYF.

The V gene is TRBV30, the J gene TRBJ2-1, with TRBD1 matching 9 bases. The CDR3 covers 14 residues. Germline V gene data show CDR1 as GTSNPN and CDR2 as SVGIG (reference sequence). With V trimmed by 5 bases and J by 4 bases, 6 bases remained unmatched. CDR3 residues: CAWVTGGSYNEQFF. The CDR3 DNA is TGTGCCTGGGTGACAGGGGGTTCGTACAATGAGCAGTTCTTC.

The V and J genes are TRBV9 and TRBJ1-4; 7 bases align to TRBD1. After removal of 4 bases from V and 8 bases from J, the junction contained 5 bases not matched to a gene. Germline CDR1 reads SGDLS; CDR2 reads YYNGEE. CDR3 length: 13 amino acids. CDR3 region: CASSTGVGEKLFF. CDR3 in DNA: TGTGCCAGCAGCACAGGGGTGGGAGAAAAACTGTTTTTT.

This rearrangement joins TRBV5-6 to TRBJ2-5, with no clear D. The germline CDR1 and CDR2 sequences are SGHDT and YYEEEE. CDR3 length: 13 amino acids. V was pared by 6 bases and J by 5 bases, with 14 bases between. CDR3 DNA sequence: TGTGCCAGCATCAGACAAGTCGGGGAGACCCAGTACTTC. Amino acid sequence: CASIRQVGETQYF.

This rearrangement joins TRBV4-1 to TRBJ2-7, with 8 bases matching TRBD1. CDR3 size: 14 residues. From germline, CDR1 is MGHRA and CDR2 YSYEKL. J was trimmed by 2 bases and V by 1 base; bases with no gene match: 1. In DNA form, the CDR3 reads TGCGCCAGCAGCCAAGGGACAGGGACCTACGAGCAGTACTTC. This gives the protein CASSQGTGTYEQYF.

V usage is TRBV30 and J usage is TRBJ2-1, with 8 bases aligning to TRBD2. The CDR3 runs to 14 residues. From germline, CDR1 is GTSNPN and CDR2 SVGIG (reference sequence). The ends lost 3 bases at V and 7 bases at J; junction bases unmatched: 8. The CDR3 region has the DNA TGTGCCTGGAGACGGAGCGGGAGTATGAATGAGCAGTTCTTC. The encoded protein is CAWRRSGSMNEQFF.

In regard to this clone: A read error may produce the germline difference seen at one junction end. The rearrangement links TRBV15 to TRBJ2-7; no firm D call. This CDR3 has 13 amino acids. The germline gives CDR1 LNHNV, CDR2 YYDKDF (reference sequence). For the CDR3, the DNA is TGTGCCACCAGCGGAGACACCTCCTACGAGCAGTACTTC. Translation gives CATSGDTSYEQYF.

The chain has TRBV5-5 and TRBJ2-3; 9 nucleotides match TRBD2. Germline lookup yields CDR1 SGHKS and CDR2 YYEKEE (reference sequence). V was clipped by 7 bases and J by 0 bases; unmatched bases: 9. CDR3 length: 16 amino acids. The CDR3 sequence: CASGSGTSKSTDTQYF. For the CDR3, the DNA is TGTGCCAGCGGATCCGGGACTAGCAAAAGCACAGATACGCAGTATTTT. The full variable domain, rest sourced from reference TRBV5-5 and TRBJ2-3, is DAGVTQSPTHLIKTRGQQVTLRCSPISGHKSVSWYQQVLGQGPQFIFQYYEKEERGRGNFPDRFSARQFPNYSSELNVNALLLGDSALYLCASGSGTSKSTDTQYFGPGTRLTVL.

This clone has just a few counts. The gene calls are TRBV4-2 and TRBJ2-5; D is possibly TRBD2 (5 bases). The end of the DNA fits TRBJ2-7 better, so the J call may be wrong. There are 16 residues in the CDR3. Per germline, CDR1 LGHNA and CDR2 YNFKEQ. CDR3 sequence reads: CASSQDPGGGSYEQYF. The CDR3 nucleotides read TGTGCCAGCAGCCAAGATCCCGGAGGTGGGTCCTACGAGCAGTACTTC.

This clone occurred a few times. Different DNA sequences within this sample yield the same CDR3. This sequence joins TRBV25-1 and TRBJ1-5, with a weak D call TRBD1 (6 bases). The V gene lost 6 bases and the J gene lost 3 bases, with 9 bases spanning the gap. There are 13 residues in the CDR3. Germline CDR1 is MGHDK and CDR2 is SYGVNS. The CDR3 here is CASSTGNNQPQHF. CDR3 DNA: TGTGCCAGCAGCACAGGGAACAATCAGCCCCAGCATTTT.

This clone was recorded only once. The rearrangement uses TRBV4-1 and TRBJ1-5; no reliable D call. V was pared by 3 bases and J by 3 bases, with 6 bases between. Germline CDR1 is MGHRA and CDR2 is YSYEKL. The CDR3 runs 13 residues. The CDR3 region has the DNA TGCGCCAGCAGCCAGGGCCCCAATCAGCCCCAGCATTTT. Translated: CASSQGPNQPQHF.

The chain has TRBV19 and TRBJ1-1; D is unclear. In germline, CDR1 is LNHDA, CDR2 SQIVND (reference sequence). CDR3 length: 14 amino acids. V was cut by 5 bases and J by 5 bases, with 15 bases left in between. CDR3: CASSPRRGWTEAFF. The DNA for the CDR3 is TGTGCCAGTAGTCCGCGACGGGGTTGGACTGAAGCTTTCTTT. The variable domain in full, completed from reference TRBV19 and TRBJ1-1, reads DGGITQSPKYLFRKEGQNVTLSCEQNLNHDAMYWYRQDPGQGLRLIYYSQIVNDFQKGDIAEGYSVSREKKESFPLTVTSAQKNPTAFYLCASSPRRGWTEAFFGQGTRLTVV.

V and J are TRBV5-4 and TRBJ2-7, with a tentative D call TRBD1 (5 bases). This CDR3 has 15 residues. Germline CDR1 is SGHNT and CDR2 is YYREEE (reference sequence). Trimming removed 3 bases at V and 0 bases at J, with 13 bases between. The CDR3 is CASSSRQGNSYEQYF. The CDR3 DNA reads TGTGCCAGCAGCTCTCGGCAGGGCAACTCCTACGAGCAGTACTTC.

The chain uses TRBV5-6 and TRBJ2-3, with D possibly being TRBD2 (6 bases). V lost 4 bases and J lost 0, with 15 bases in between. The CDR3 consists of 16 residues. Germline V lookup: CDR1 SGHDT, CDR2 YYEEEE. CDR3 nucleotides: TGTGCCAGCAGCCACGTAGGGACTCGAAGCACAGATACGCAGTATTTT. Translating it yields CASSHVGTRSTDTQYF.

This clone was observed a few times. The chain couples TRBV9 to TRBJ2-5, with D tentatively TRBD2 (6 bases). In germline, CDR1 is SGDLS, CDR2 YYNGEE. The CDR3 length is 16 residues. V was trimmed by 0 bases and J by 5 bases, leaving 17 bases between them. The CDR3 region has the DNA TGTGCCAGCAGCGTAGGGGTCAGGGATCTAGCGGAGACCCAGTACTTC. Translated: CASSVGVRDLAETQYF.